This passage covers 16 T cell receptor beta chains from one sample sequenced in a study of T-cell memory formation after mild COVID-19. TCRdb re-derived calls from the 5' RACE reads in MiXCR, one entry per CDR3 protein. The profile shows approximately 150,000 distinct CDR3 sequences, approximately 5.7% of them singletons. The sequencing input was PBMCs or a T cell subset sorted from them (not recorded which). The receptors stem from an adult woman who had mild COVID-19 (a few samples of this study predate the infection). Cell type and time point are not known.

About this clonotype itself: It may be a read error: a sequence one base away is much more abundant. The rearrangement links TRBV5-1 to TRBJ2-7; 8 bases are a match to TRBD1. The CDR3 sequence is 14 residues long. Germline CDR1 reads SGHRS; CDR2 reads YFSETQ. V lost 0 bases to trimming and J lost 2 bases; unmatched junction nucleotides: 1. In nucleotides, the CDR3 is TGCGCCAGCAGCTTGGAACAGGGGGCCTACGAGCAGTACTTC. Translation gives CASSLEQGAYEQYF.

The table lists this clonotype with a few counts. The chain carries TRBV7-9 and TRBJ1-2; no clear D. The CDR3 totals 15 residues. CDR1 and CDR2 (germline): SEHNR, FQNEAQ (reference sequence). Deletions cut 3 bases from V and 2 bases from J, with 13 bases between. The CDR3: CASSFSPNWNYGYTF. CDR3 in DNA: TGTGCCAGCAGCTTTTCCCCGAATTGGAACTATGGCTACACCTTC.

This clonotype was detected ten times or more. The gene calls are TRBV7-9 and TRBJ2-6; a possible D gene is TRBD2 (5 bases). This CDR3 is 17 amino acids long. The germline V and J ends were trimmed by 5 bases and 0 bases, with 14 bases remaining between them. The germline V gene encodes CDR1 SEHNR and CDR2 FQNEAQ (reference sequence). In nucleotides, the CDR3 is TGTGCCAGCAGCGGAACTTTAGGAGGCTCTGGGGCCAACGTCCTGACTTTC. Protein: CASSGTLGGSGANVLTF.

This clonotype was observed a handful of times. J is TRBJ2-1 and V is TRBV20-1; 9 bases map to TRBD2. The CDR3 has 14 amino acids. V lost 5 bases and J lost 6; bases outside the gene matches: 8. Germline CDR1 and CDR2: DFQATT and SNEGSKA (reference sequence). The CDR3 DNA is TGCAGTGCTCCTACGGGACTAGCTCGCAATGAGCAGTTCTTC. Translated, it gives CSAPTGLARNEQFF.

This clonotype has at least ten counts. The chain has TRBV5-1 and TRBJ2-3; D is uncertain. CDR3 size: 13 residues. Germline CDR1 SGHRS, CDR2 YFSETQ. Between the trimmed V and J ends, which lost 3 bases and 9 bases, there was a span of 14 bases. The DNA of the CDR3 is TGCGCCAGCAGCTCGCCCGAGACTGGGACGCAGTATTTT. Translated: CASSSPETGTQYF.

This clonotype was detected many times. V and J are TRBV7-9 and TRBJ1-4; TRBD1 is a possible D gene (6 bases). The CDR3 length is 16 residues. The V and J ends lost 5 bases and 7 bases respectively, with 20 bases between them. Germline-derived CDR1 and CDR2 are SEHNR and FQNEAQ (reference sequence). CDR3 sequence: CASSPGNRVLGEKLFF. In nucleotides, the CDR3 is TGTGCCAGCAGCCCCGGCAACAGGGTCCTCGGTGAAAAACTGTTTTTT.

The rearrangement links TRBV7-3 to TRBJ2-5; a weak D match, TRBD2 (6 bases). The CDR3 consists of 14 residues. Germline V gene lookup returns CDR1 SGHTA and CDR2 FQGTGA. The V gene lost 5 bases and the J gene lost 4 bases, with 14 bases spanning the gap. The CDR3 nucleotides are TGTGCCAGCAGCGACGGACTATCGGGAGAGACCCAGTACTTC. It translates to CASSDGLSGETQYF. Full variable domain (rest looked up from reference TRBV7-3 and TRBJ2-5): GAGVSQTPSNKVTEKGKYVELRCDPISGHTALYWYRQSLGQGPEFLIYFQGTGAADDSGLPNDRFFAVRPEGSVSTLKIQRTERGDSAVYLCASSDGLSGETQYFGPGTRLLVL.

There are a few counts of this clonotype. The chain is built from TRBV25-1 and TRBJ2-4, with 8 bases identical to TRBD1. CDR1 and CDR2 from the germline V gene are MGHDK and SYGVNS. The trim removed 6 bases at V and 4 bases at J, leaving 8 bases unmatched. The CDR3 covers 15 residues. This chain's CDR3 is CASSGHDRGKNIQYF. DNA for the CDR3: TGTGCCAGCAGCGGACATGACAGGGGAAAAAACATTCAGTACTTC.

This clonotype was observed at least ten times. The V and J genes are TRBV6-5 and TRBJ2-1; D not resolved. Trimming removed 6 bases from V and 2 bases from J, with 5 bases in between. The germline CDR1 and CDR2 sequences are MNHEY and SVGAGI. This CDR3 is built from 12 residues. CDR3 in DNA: TGTGCCAGCAGGGGCCCCTACAATGAGCAGTTCTTC. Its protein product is CASRGPYNEQFF.

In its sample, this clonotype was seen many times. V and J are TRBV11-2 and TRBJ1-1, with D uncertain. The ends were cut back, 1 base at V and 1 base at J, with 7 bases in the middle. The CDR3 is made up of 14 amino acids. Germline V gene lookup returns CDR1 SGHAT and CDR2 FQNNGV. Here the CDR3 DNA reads TGTGCCAGCAGCTTAGGGTCCGCGAACACTGAAGCTTTCTTT. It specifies CASSLGSANTEAFF. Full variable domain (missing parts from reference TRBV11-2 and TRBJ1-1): EAGVAQSPRYKIIEKRQSVAFWCNPISGHATLYWYQQILGQGPKLLIQFQNNGVVDDSQLPKDRFSAERLKGVDSTLKIQPAKLEDSAVYLCASSLGSANTEAFFGQGTRLTVV.

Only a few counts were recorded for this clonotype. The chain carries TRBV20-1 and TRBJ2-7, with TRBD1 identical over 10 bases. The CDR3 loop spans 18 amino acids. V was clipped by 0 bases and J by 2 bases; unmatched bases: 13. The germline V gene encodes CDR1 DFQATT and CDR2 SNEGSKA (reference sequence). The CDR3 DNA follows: TGCAGTGCTAGAGACGACCGGGACAGGGGCGCGGGAACCTACGAGCAGTACTTC. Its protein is CSARDDRDRGAGTYEQYF.

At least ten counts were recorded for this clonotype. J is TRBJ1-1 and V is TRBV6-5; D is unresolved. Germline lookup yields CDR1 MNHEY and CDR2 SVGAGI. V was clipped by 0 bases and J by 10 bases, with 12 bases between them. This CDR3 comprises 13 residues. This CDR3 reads CASSYSETSLAFF. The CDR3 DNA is TGTGCCAGCAGTTACTCTGAGACGTCGTTAGCTTTCTTT.

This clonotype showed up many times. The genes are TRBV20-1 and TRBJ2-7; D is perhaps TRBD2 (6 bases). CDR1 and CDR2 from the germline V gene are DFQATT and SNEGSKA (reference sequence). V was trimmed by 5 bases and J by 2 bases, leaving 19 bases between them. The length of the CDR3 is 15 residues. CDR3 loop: CSALSTRDLTYEQYF. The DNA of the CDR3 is TGCAGTGCTTTGTCGACCCGGGACTTAACCTACGAGCAGTACTTC.

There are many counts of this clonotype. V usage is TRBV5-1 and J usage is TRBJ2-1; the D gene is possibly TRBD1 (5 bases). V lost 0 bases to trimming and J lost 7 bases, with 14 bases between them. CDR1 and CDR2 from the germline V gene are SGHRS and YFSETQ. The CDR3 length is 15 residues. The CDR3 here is CASSLDLAGLNEQFF. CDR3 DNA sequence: TGCGCCAGCAGCTTGGATCTCGCAGGGCTGAATGAGCAGTTCTTC.

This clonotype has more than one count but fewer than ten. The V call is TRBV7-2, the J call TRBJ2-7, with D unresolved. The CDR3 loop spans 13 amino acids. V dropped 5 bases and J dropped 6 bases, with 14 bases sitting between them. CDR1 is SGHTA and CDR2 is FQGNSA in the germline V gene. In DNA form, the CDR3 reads TGTGCCAGCAGCCCCGTCGGCGTTATCGAGCAGTACTTC. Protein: CASSPVGVIEQYF.

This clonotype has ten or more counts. Written as DNA, the CDR3 is TGCAGCGTTGTAACAGTTACAGCCAAAAACATTCAGTACTTC. It codes for CSVVTVTAKNIQYF. This chain joins TRBV29-1 and TRBJ2-4; D uncertain. This CDR3 is built from 14 residues. V was cut by 4 bases and J by 0 bases, with 10 bases left in between. CDR1 SQVTM and CDR2 ANQGSEA come from the germline V gene.